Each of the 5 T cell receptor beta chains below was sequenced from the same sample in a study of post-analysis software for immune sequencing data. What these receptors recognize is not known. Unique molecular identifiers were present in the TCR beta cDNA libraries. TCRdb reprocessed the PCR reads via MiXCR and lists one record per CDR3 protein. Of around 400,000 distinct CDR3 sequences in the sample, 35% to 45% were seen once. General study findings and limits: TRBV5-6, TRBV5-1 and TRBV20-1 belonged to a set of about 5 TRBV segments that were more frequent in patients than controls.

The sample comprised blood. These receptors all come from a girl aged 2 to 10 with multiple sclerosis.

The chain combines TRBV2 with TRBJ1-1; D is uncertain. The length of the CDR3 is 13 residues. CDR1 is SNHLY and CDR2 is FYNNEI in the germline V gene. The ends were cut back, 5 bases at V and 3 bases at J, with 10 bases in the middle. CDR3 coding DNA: TGTGCCAGCAGTAGGGTTAGGGACACTGAAGCTTTCTTT. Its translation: CASSRVRDTEAFF.

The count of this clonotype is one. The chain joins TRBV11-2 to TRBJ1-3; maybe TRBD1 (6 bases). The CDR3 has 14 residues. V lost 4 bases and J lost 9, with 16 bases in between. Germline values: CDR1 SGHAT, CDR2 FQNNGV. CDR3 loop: CASSSLRQAVTIYF. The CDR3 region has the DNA TGTGCCAGCAGCTCCCTTCGACAGGCGGTCACCATATATTTT.

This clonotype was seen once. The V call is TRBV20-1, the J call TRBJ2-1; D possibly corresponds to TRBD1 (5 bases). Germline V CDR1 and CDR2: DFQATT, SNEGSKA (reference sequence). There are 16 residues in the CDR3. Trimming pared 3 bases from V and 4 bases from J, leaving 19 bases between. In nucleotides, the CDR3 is TGCAGTGCTAGTCTACGGACATATATACGATACAATGAGCAGTTCTTC. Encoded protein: CSASLRTYIRYNEQFF.

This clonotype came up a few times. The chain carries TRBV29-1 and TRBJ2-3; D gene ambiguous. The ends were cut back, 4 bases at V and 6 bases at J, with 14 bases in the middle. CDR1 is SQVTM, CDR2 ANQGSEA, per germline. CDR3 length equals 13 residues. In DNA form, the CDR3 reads TGCAGCGTTGTACACATCCGCAAGGATACGCAGTATTTT. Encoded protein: CSVVHIRKDTQYF.

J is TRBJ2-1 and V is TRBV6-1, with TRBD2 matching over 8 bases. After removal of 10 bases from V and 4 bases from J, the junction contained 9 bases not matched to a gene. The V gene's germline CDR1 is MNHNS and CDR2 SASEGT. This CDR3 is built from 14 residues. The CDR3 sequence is CAIQGSGVYNEQFF. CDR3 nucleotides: TGTGCCATCCAGGGTAGCGGGGTTTACAATGAGCAGTTCTTC.